This T cell receptor (beta chain) was recorded in a study of spatial heterogeneity in lung cancer. Unique molecular identifiers tagged every individual TCR cDNA molecule. TCRdb redid the calling of the 5' RACE reads with MiXCR, one entry per CDR3 protein. The sample has 36,000 or so distinct CDR3 sequences; 4% to 6% are singletons. Whole-study findings and limits: Whereas they appeared in blood less at follow-up, ubiquitous expanded tumor TCRs appeared there more at resection.

Note on this clonotype: The target antigen is unknown.

The trim removed 5 bases at V and 10 bases at J, leaving 6 bases unmatched. The germline gives CDR1 SGHVS, CDR2 FQNEAQ. CDR3 length equals 13 residues. Noted time point: sample taken at primary tumor resection. The input material, whole RNA from tumor, nontumor lung or frozen PBMC, was sequenced unsorted. This rearrangement joins TRBV7-8 to TRBJ2-7, with TRBD1 matching over 12 bases. The clonotype was recovered from a female donor with early-stage non-small cell lung cancer. Sequences were derived from PBMCs, sampled at surgery. In nucleotides, the CDR3 is TGTGCCAGCAGCCCGGGGACAGGGGGCCGTCAGTACTTC. This encodes CASSPGTGGRQYF. Filled out from reference TRBV7-8 and TRBJ2-7, the complete variable domain reads GAGVSQSPRYKVAKRGQDVALRCDPISGHVSLFWYQQALGQGPEFLTYFQNEAQLDKSGLPSDRFFAERPEGSVSTLKIQRTQQEDSAVYLCASSPGTGGRQYFGPGTRLTVT.